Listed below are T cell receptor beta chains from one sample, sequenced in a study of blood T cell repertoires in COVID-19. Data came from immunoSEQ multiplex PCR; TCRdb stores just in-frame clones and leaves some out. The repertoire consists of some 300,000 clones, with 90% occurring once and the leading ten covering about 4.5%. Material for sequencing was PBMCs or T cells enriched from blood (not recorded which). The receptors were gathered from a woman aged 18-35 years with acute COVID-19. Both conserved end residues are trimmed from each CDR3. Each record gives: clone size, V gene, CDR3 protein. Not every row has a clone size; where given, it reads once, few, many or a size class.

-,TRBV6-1,ASSVDSFLRNTEAF
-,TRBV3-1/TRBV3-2,ASSQDPDRGPLH
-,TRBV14,ASSPQYGNTIY
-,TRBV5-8,ASSLAYTYNEQF
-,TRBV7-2,ASSFVGATTEAF
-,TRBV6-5,ASSYGTGDGWSEQY
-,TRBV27,ASSFQQGGWRAF
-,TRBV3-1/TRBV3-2,ASSQVSSGEGLEQF
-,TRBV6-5,ASSYDFYNEQF
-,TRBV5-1,ASSGTGATNEKLF
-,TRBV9,ASSAPGLVGSGEQY
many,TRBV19,ASRMRMGEDYEQY
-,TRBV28,ASLVLKGAYGYT
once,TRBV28,ASRILGQNYGYT
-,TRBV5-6,ASALGVTEAF
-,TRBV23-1,ASNRRGRRGKSSYNEQF
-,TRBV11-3,ASSPRGSSYNEQF
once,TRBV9,ASSVGQATNEKLF
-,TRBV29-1,SVRDRGQSYGYT
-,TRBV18,ASSPKGRGLAGTDTQY
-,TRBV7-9,ASSSASGRGETQY
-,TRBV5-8,ASSLAGTGISWADTQY
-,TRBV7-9,ASSQVPWRGHEQY
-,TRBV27,ASSLKGAANYGYT
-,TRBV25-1,ASSEGFKSPLH
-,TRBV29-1,SAATGDTEAF
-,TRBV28,ASSPPGTAYEQY
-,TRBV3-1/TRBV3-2,ASSQDSSSYNSPLH
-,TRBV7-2,ASSTSSGRTNEQF